These 23 T cell receptor beta chains were sequenced from one sample in a study of CD8+ T cells in alopecia areata. Reverse transcribed after extraction, RNA yielded cDNA as the sequencing template. Sequenced by immunoSEQ multiplex PCR; TCRdb stores in-frame clones only, minus some. There are about 280,000 clones in the sample; about three fifths occur only once, and less than 2% lies in the top ten. The treatment here: oral pan-JAK inhibitor, 5-10 mg twice daily. The sample in question was CD4+ T cells sorted from blood, obtained at week 24, from a patient treated with tofacitinib. These receptors were collected from a human donor with alopecia areata.

This clone has only a few counts. The V call is TRBV4-1, the J call TRBJ1-2; D is ambiguous. Looked up from germline, CDR1 is MGHRA and CDR2 is YSYEKL. V was pared by 2 bases and J by 5 bases, with 21 bases between. The CDR3 sequence is 17 residues long. CDR3 nucleotide sequence: TGCGCCAGCAGCCAACAGGTGTTTCCCGTCCTTGAATATGGCTACACCTTC. As protein: CASSQQVFPVLEYGYTF.

Only a few counts were recorded for this clone. This chain connects TRBV18 to TRBJ1-1; 7 positions match TRBD1. V lost 3 bases to trimming and J lost 3 bases; unmatched junction nucleotides: 1. CDR3 size: 13 residues. Germline CDR1 and CDR2: KGHSH and LQKENI. The CDR3 loop reads CASSPGQDTEAFF. DNA for the CDR3: TGTGCCAGCTCACCCGGACAGGACACTGAAGCTTTCTTT. Full variable domain (rest looked up from reference TRBV18 and TRBJ1-1): NAGVMQNPRHLVRRRGQEARLRCSPMKGHSHVYWYRQLPEEGLKFMVYLQKENIIDESGMPKERFSAEFPKEGPSILRIQQVVRGDSAAYFCASSPGQDTEAFFGQGTRLTVV.

CDR3 loop: CASSQESRAAYNEQFF. DNA for the CDR3: TGCGCCAGCAGCCAAGAAAGCAGGGCGGCCTACAATGAGCAGTTCTTC. The rearrangement joins TRBV4-3 to TRBJ2-1, with D possibly TRBD1 on 5 matching bases. With 0 bases removed from V and 2 bases from J, the gap between germline ends came to 11 bases. CDR3 length: 16 residues. Looked up from germline, CDR1 is LGHNA and CDR2 is YSLEER.

The gene calls are TRBV5-1 and TRBJ2-5; D possibly corresponds to TRBD1 (6 bases). Germline CDR1 is SGHRS and CDR2 is YFSETQ. Trimming shortened V by 3 bases and J by 5 bases, and 14 bases separated the two germline ends. This CDR3 spans 14 amino acids. The CDR3 nucleotides are TGCGCCAGCAGCTACGCAGGGGATCCGGAGACCCAGTACTTC. Translated, it gives CASSYAGDPETQYF.

The V call is TRBV30, the J call TRBJ1-2; D might be TRBD1 (5 bases). Between the trimmed V and J ends, which lost 0 bases and 4 bases, there was a span of 12 bases. The CDR3 sequence is 14 residues long. Germline CDR1 reads GTSNPN; CDR2 reads SVGIG (reference sequence). CDR3 sequence (DNA): TGTGCCTGGAGTGTAATCCAGGGAGCCTATGGCTACACCTTC. It yields the protein CAWSVIQGAYGYTF. The full variable domain, rest sourced from reference TRBV30 and TRBJ1-2, is SQTIHQWPATLVQPVGSPLSLECTVEGTSNPNLYWYRQAAGRGLQLLFYSVGIGQISSEVPQNLSASRPQDRQFILSSKKLLLSDSGFYLCAWSVIQGAYGYTFGSGTRLTVV.

V gene TRBV2 combines with J gene TRBJ2-5; 11 bases align to TRBD1. From germline, CDR1 is SNHLY and CDR2 FYNNEI. This CDR3 is built from 14 residues. V shed 9 bases and J 4 bases; nucleotides not matched to a gene: 7. CDR3 amino acids: CASSGTGGGETQYF. For the CDR3, the DNA is TGTGCCAGTTCCGGGACAGGGGGTGGAGAGACCCAGTACTTC.

In its sample, this clone was seen once. The CDR3, as DNA: TGTGCCAGCAGCCCTACCTACGAGCAGTACTTC. This gives the protein CASSPTYEQYF. The genes are TRBV27 and TRBJ2-7; D gene uncertain. V was cut by 6 bases and J by 2 bases, with 5 bases left in between. Per germline, CDR1 MNHEY and CDR2 SMNVEV (reference sequence). This CDR3 contains 11 residues.

The rearrangement uses TRBV9 and TRBJ2-3, with D perhaps matching TRBD2 (5 bases). There are 15 residues in the CDR3. The V end lost 3 bases, the J end lost 0 bases, and 11 bases lay between the germline ends. Germline lookup yields CDR1 SGDLS and CDR2 YYNGEE. For the CDR3, the DNA is TGTGCCAGCAGCGGGAGCGGCGTGAGCACAGATACGCAGTATTTT. This gives the protein CASSGSGVSTDTQYF.

The V gene is TRBV14, the J gene TRBJ1-4; possible D gene TRBD1, 6 bases. Germline lookup yields CDR1 SGHDN and CDR2 FVKESK. V gave up 1 base and J gave up 7 bases, with 13 bases separating them. The CDR3 runs 15 residues. The CDR3 spells CASSQGHRVTEKLFF. CDR3 DNA sequence: TGTGCCAGCAGCCAAGGCCACAGGGTTACTGAAAAACTGTTTTTT.

The rearrangement links TRBV13 to TRBJ1-6, with D possibly matching TRBD1 (5 bases). Germline CDR1 is PRHDT and CDR2 is FYEKMQ (reference sequence). V lost 5 bases to trimming and J lost 7 bases, with 21 bases between them. The CDR3 covers 17 residues. CDR3 loop: CASSRASGAAGNSPLHF. CDR3 in DNA: TGTGCCAGCAGCCGAGCGAGTGGGGCCGCGGGGAATTCACCCCTCCACTTT.

The V call is TRBV30, the J call TRBJ2-1; D is tentatively TRBD1 or TRBD2 (5 bases each). Germline values: CDR1 GTSNPN, CDR2 SVGIG (reference sequence). V lost 1 base and J 8 bases, leaving 15 bases between the germline ends. This CDR3 has 14 residues. The CDR3 reads CAWSAGRQGYEQFF. CDR3 DNA: TGTGCCTGGAGTGCGGGGCGTCAAGGCTATGAGCAGTTCTTC. Looking up the rest from reference TRBV30 and TRBJ2-1 gives the full variable domain: SQTIHQWPATLVQPVGSPLSLECTVEGTSNPNLYWYRQAAGRGLQLLFYSVGIGQISSEVPQNLSASRPQDRQFILSSKKLLLSDSGFYLCAWSAGRQGYEQFFGPGTRLTVL.

A few counts support this clone. The sample carries other DNA sequences with the same CDR3. The gene calls are TRBV30 and TRBJ2-7; the D gene is possibly TRBD1 (6 bases). The CDR3 is made up of 12 amino acids. The ends were cut back, 3 bases at V and 1 base at J, with 7 bases in the middle. The V gene's germline CDR1 is GTSNPN and CDR2 SVGIG (reference sequence). The CDR3 loop is CAWRRGSYEQYF. CDR3 nucleotides: TGTGCCTGGAGAAGGGGGTCCTACGAGCAGTACTTC. The whole variable domain, remainder taken from reference TRBV30 and TRBJ2-7, is SQTIHQWPATLVQPVGSPLSLECTVEGTSNPNLYWYRQAAGRGLQLLFYSVGIGQISSEVPQNLSASRPQDRQFILSSKKLLLSDSGFYLCAWRRGSYEQYFGPGTRLTVT.

This CDR3 reads CSVLGPTEAFF. DNA of the CDR3: TGCAGCGTGCTGGGGCCCACTGAAGCTTTCTTT. V is TRBV29-1 and J is TRBJ1-1; possibly TRBD1 for D (5 bases). V gave up 6 bases and J gave up 4 bases, with 9 bases separating them. The CDR3 is made up of 11 amino acids. Germline loops: CDR1 SQVTM, CDR2 ANQGSEA. Full variable domain (remainder filled in from reference TRBV29-1 and TRBJ1-1): SAVISQKPSRDICQRGTSLTIQCQVDSQVTMMFWYRQQPGQSLTLIATANQGSEATYESGFVIDKFPISRPNLTFSTLTVSNMSPEDSSIYLCSVLGPTEAFFGQGTRLTVV.

This chain links TRBV5-4 with TRBJ2-4; 7 positions agree with TRBD2. The CDR3 is made up of 14 amino acids. Per germline, CDR1 SGHNT and CDR2 YYREEE (reference sequence). J lost 7 bases, V lost 0 bases, and 4 bases had no gene match. The CDR3 is CASSLGQAGNIQYF. In DNA form, the CDR3 reads TGTGCCAGCAGCTTGGGTCAAGCGGGGAACATTCAGTACTTC.

The chain carries TRBV15 and TRBJ2-7; D may match TRBD1 or TRBD2 (6 bases each). Trimming cost V 1 base and J 2 bases, with 12 bases left between them. The CDR3 consists of 15 residues. The V gene's germline CDR1 is LNHNV and CDR2 YYDKDF (reference sequence). CDR3 residues: CATSRVGGRAYEQYF. DNA for the CDR3: TGTGCCACCAGCAGAGTCGGGGGCCGAGCCTACGAGCAGTACTTC. The full variable domain, completed using reference TRBV15 and TRBJ2-7, is DAMVIQNPRYQVTQFGKPVTLSCSQTLNHNVMYWYQQKSSQAPKLLFHYYDKDFNNEADTPDNFQSRRPNTSFCFLDIRSPGLGDTAMYLCATSRVGGRAYEQYFGPGTRLTVT.

This chain uses TRBV29-1 with TRBJ2-5; no definite D call. This CDR3 has 10 amino acids. Germline V gives CDR1 SQVTM, CDR2 ANQGSEA. V lost 7 bases to trimming and J lost 1 base, with 4 bases between them. The CDR3: CSGLQETQYF. Written as DNA, the CDR3 is TGCAGCGGACTCCAAGAGACCCAGTACTTC. The full variable domain, rest sourced from reference TRBV29-1 and TRBJ2-5, is SAVISQKPSRDICQRGTSLTIQCQVDSQVTMMFWYRQQPGQSLTLIATANQGSEATYESGFVIDKFPISRPNLTFSTLTVSNMSPEDSSIYLCSGLQETQYFGPGTRLLVL.

Regarding this clone: Other DNA variants within this sample encode the same CDR3. V gene TRBV29-1 combines with J gene TRBJ2-7, with D possibly TRBD1 on 5 matching bases. Trimming stripped 5 bases from V and 0 bases from J, with 11 bases between. CDR1 is SQVTM, CDR2 ANQGSEA, per germline. The CDR3 is 13 residues long. CDR3 in amino acids: CSVRGRVSYEQYF. The CDR3 DNA sequence: TGCAGCGTTAGGGGCAGGGTCTCCTACGAGCAGTACTTC.

The chain recombines TRBV6-5 with TRBJ1-1, with D unresolved. The V gene lost 5 bases and the J gene lost 5 bases, with 6 bases spanning the gap. This CDR3 is built from 11 residues. The germline gives CDR1 MNHEY, CDR2 SVGAGI. In nucleotides, the CDR3 is TGTGCCAGCAGTATCCGGACTGAAGCTTTCTTT. Translated, it gives CASSIRTEAFF.

This clone was counted between two and nine times. The V call is TRBV14, the J call TRBJ2-4, with a tentative D call TRBD1 (5 bases). Germline CDR1 SGHDN, CDR2 FVKESK. CDR3 length equals 13 residues. The germline V and J ends were trimmed by 0 bases and 13 bases, with 13 bases remaining between them. Here the CDR3 reads CASSQEMLGRQYF. CDR3 coding DNA: TGTGCCAGCAGCCAAGAGATGTTGGGGCGACAGTACTTC.

V usage is TRBV30 and J usage is TRBJ2-1; no firm D call. The CDR3 spans 13 residues. In germline, CDR1 is GTSNPN, CDR2 SVGIG (reference sequence). Trimming took off 6 bases at V and 6 bases at J, with 15 bases between the two ends. CDR3 loop: CACRTLVGNEQFF. CDR3 sequence (DNA): TGTGCCTGCAGGACCTTAGTCGGCAATGAGCAGTTCTTC.

The V and J genes are TRBV7-6 and TRBJ1-1, with 7 nucleotides matching TRBD1. The J segment lost 1 base and the V segment lost 2 bases, leaving 4 bases of the junction unmatched. Germline loops: CDR1 SGHVS, CDR2 FNYEAQ. CDR3 length: 15 residues. The CDR3 nucleotides are TGTGCCAGCAGCTTATGGACAGGACCGAACACTGAAGCTTTCTTT. Translation: CASSLWTGPNTEAFF.

The chain couples TRBV6-6 to TRBJ1-1; unclear D gene. Germline CDR1 and CDR2: MNHNY and SVGAGI (reference sequence). The CDR3 covers 13 residues. V shed 6 bases and J shed 2 bases, with 10 bases lying between them. The DNA of the CDR3 is TGTGCCAGCAGCACCCAACAAAACACTGAAGCTTTCTTT. Its protein product is CASSTQQNTEAFF.

This clone was observed many times. This chain links TRBV7-2 with TRBJ2-1; D is unclear. The CDR3 is 16 amino acids. Looked up from germline, CDR1 is SGHTA and CDR2 is FQGNSA. The V end was cut by 1 base, the J end by 6 bases, with 16 bases between. The CDR3 protein is CASSLGRWVSSNEQFF. The DNA for the CDR3 is TGTGCCAGCAGCTTAGGACGTTGGGTCAGCTCCAATGAGCAGTTCTTC. The whole variable domain, filled in from reference TRBV7-2 and TRBJ2-1, reads GAGVSQSPSNKVTEKGKDVELRCDPISGHTALYWYRQSLGQGLEFLIYFQGNSAPDKSGLPSDRFSAERTGGSVSTLTIQRTQQEDSAVYLCASSLGRWVSSNEQFFGPGTRLTVL.